The 15 T cell receptor beta chains given below trace back to one sample, sequenced in a study of shared T cell receptors in the human thymus. The protocol was immunoSEQ multiplex PCR, while the TCRdb copy is restricted to in-frame clones and leaves out a portion. The sample has some 400,000 clones, more than 85% seen once; the top ten hold approximately 0.02%. Sequenced: thymocytes. The source is a human donor.

This chain links TRBV28 with TRBJ1-2, with TRBD1 as a possible D gene (5 bases). CDR1 MDHEN and CDR2 SYDVKM come from the germline V gene. V lost 5 bases and J lost 8, with 12 bases in between. The CDR3 totals 12 residues. The CDR3 region has the DNA TGTGCCAGCAGTGCCCATGGGGGAGGCTACACCTTC. Its protein product is CASSAHGGGYTF.

The chain uses TRBV15 and TRBJ2-1; D is possibly TRBD1 (6 bases). In germline, CDR1 is LNHNV, CDR2 YYDKDF (reference sequence). Trimming removed 0 bases at V and 8 bases at J, with 20 bases between. This CDR3 is 17 amino acids long. As DNA, the CDR3 is TGTGCCACCAGCAGAGATTTGGCAGGGACCAAGGGGGATGAGCAGTTCTTC. Translating it yields CATSRDLAGTKGDEQFF. Looking up the rest from reference TRBV15 and TRBJ2-1 gives the full variable domain: DAMVIQNPRYQVTQFGKPVTLSCSQTLNHNVMYWYQQKSSQAPKLLFHYYDKDFNNEADTPDNFQSRRPNTSFCFLDIRSPGLGDTAMYLCATSRDLAGTKGDEQFFGPGTRLTVL.

The chain couples TRBV6-4 to TRBJ2-2, with D unclear. The germline V gene encodes CDR1 MRHNA and CDR2 SNTAGT. V was shortened by 4 bases and J by 0 bases, with 15 bases between the two germline ends. The CDR3 has 17 residues. The CDR3 coding sequence is TGTGCCAGCAGTGCGGAGACTCCAAGGGCGAACACCGGGGAGCTGTTTTTT. This translates into CASSAETPRANTGELFF.

The V call is TRBV4-3, the J call TRBJ2-7, with D possibly TRBD2 on 6 matching bases. This CDR3 is built from 13 residues. The V gene's germline CDR1 is LGHNA and CDR2 YSLEER. Trimming took off 0 bases at V and 7 bases at J, with 10 bases between the two ends. In DNA, the CDR3 is TGCGCCAGCAGCCAAGATTTGGGGAGGGAGCAGTACTTC. Its protein is CASSQDLGREQYF.

The CDR3 region is CATSRDLGQRYSYEQYF. The DNA of the CDR3 is TGTGCCACCAGCAGAGATCTTGGCCAGCGCTACTCCTACGAGCAGTACTTC. This rearrangement joins TRBV15 to TRBJ2-7, with D unclear. There are 17 residues in the CDR3. The germline V gene encodes CDR1 LNHNV and CDR2 YYDKDF (reference sequence). Trimming removed 0 bases from V and 0 bases from J, with 15 bases in between. Based on the CDR3 plus reference TRBV15 and TRBJ2-7, the full variable domain is DAMVIQNPRYQVTQFGKPVTLSCSQTLNHNVMYWYQQKSSQAPKLLFHYYDKDFNNEADTPDNFQSRRPNTSFCFLDIRSPGLGDTAMYLCATSRDLGQRYSYEQYFGPGTRLTVT.

This clone showed up just once. CDR3 region: CASSLLLAGNTGELFF. CDR3 sequence (DNA): TGTGCCAGCAGCTTGCTATTAGCGGGCAACACCGGGGAGCTGTTTTTT. The V call is TRBV5-4, the J call TRBJ2-2; TRBD2 agrees at 7 bases. Germline CDR1 SGHNT, CDR2 YYREEE (reference sequence). J gave up 2 bases and V 1 base, and 5 bases lay outside the gene matches. This CDR3 is built from 16 residues.

The CDR3 spells CACDYGYTF. The CDR3 DNA follows: TGTGCCTGCGACTATGGCTACACCTTC. The chain uses TRBV30 and TRBJ1-2; D gene unclear. Deletions cut 6 bases from V and 3 bases from J, with 2 bases between. The CDR3 totals 9 residues. The germline CDR1 and CDR2 sequences are GTSNPN and SVGIG (reference sequence).

The chain has TRBV28 and TRBJ2-6, with D perhaps TRBD1 or TRBD2 (6 bases each). CDR1 MDHEN and CDR2 SYDVKM come from the germline V gene. V was cut by 3 bases and J by 0 bases, with 12 bases left in between. The CDR3 spans 17 residues. The CDR3 nucleotides are TGTGCCAGCAGTTTGTGGGGGGCTGTCTCTGGGGCCAACGTCCTGACTTTC. Amino acids: CASSLWGAVSGANVLTF.

The V gene is TRBV5-5, the J gene TRBJ2-3; TRBD1 agrees at 8 bases. This CDR3 is 15 amino acids long. V trimming: 4 bases; J trimming: 5 bases; junction bases outside the gene matches: 9. From germline, CDR1 is SGHKS and CDR2 YYEKEE (reference sequence). In nucleotides, the CDR3 is TGTGCCAGCAGCCCTGCGGAGACAGGGGAAGATACGCAGTATTTT. As protein: CASSPAETGEDTQYF.

The chain recombines TRBV9 with TRBJ2-4, with 11 bases lining up with TRBD1. The CDR3 runs to 15 residues. Germline CDR1 and CDR2: SGDLS and YYNGEE. Unmatched junction bases numbered 5, after V lost 4 bases and J lost 5 bases. The CDR3 reads CASSKDRGHENIQYF. The CDR3 DNA is TGTGCCAGCAGCAAGGACAGGGGGCACGAAAACATTCAGTACTTC.

The rearrangement uses TRBV4-2 and TRBJ2-1; D gene ambiguous. CDR1 is LGHNA, CDR2 YNFKEQ, per germline. Trimming shortened V by 2 bases and J by 4 bases, and 9 bases separated the two germline ends. The CDR3 spans 14 residues. CDR3 nucleotide sequence: TGTGCCAGCAGCCAAACCCAAGGGTACAATGAGCAGTTCTTC. Its translation: CASSQTQGYNEQFF.

The rearrangement joins TRBV7-6 to TRBJ2-1; 8 nucleotides align to TRBD2. CDR1 is SGHVS and CDR2 is FNYEAQ in the germline V gene. V shed 5 bases and J 6 bases; nucleotides not matched to a gene: 12. CDR3 size: 16 residues. The CDR3, as DNA: TGTGCCAGCAGCCGCCGTGCTAGCGGGCGACCCAATGAGCAGTTCTTC. Translating it yields CASSRRASGRPNEQFF.

V and J are TRBV13 and TRBJ1-2; 10 bases agree with TRBD1. Unmatched junction bases numbered 11, after V lost 4 bases and J lost 0 bases. The CDR3 has 18 residues. Germline V gene sequence: CDR1 PRHDT, CDR2 FYEKMQ (reference sequence). CDR3 loop: CASSYPTGTGAANYGYTF. The CDR3 bases are TGTGCCAGCAGCTATCCTACCGGGACAGGGGCGGCTAACTATGGCTACACCTTC.

V gene TRBV15 combines with J gene TRBJ2-1; 14 bases agree with TRBD2. V was clipped by 4 bases and J by 0 bases; unmatched bases: 11. Germline loops: CDR1 LNHNV, CDR2 YYDKDF (reference sequence). The CDR3 spans 20 residues. The CDR3 nucleotides read TGTGCCACCAGCATCCTGCTAATGGGGACTAGCGGGGGCTCCTACAATGAGCAGTTCTTC. Its protein is CATSILLMGTSGGSYNEQFF.

This clone was detected once. This chain joins TRBV7-9 and TRBJ2-7, with 8 bases identical to TRBD1. The CDR3 is 16 residues long. Germline V gene data show CDR1 as SEHNR and CDR2 as FQNEAQ (reference sequence). V shed 5 bases and J 2 bases; nucleotides not matched to a gene: 11. CDR3 amino acids: CASSAHSGTGAYEQYF. CDR3 sequence (DNA): TGTGCCAGCAGCGCACATTCCGGGACAGGAGCCTACGAGCAGTACTTC.